This T cell receptor beta chain was found in a study of blood T cell repertoires in COVID-19. Study context: In each case, the material was cDNA or gDNA derived from T cells, B-cell-depleted T cells, or PBMCs.

The V gene lost 3 bases and the J gene lost 1 base, with 6 bases spanning the gap. There are 13 residues in the CDR3. This table comes from immunoSEQ multiplex PCR, and its TCRdb copy is limited to in-frame clones, with some not included. The repertoire holds 150,000 or so clones, 80% to 90% seen once, with roughly 19% in the top ten. Sequences were obtained from peripheral blood. The TCR comes from a woman aged 80 or older with acute or convalescent COVID-19. This rearrangement joins TRBV12-3 or TRBV12-4 to TRBJ2-5; D perhaps matches TRBD2 (6 bases). CDR3 nucleotide sequence: TGTGCCAGCAGTTTGGGGGGCCAAGAGACCCAGTACTTC. Its protein product is CASSLGGQETQYF.